The present entry profiles one TCR beta chain with its context. These data come from a study of blood T cell repertoires in COVID-19. At the level of the study: Italy, Spain and the United States were the sources of the convalescent and acute COVID-19 samples. Sample material is recorded as cDNA or gDNA derived from T cells, B-cell-depleted T cells, or PBMCs.

Original processing notes: Nucleated cell counts were estimated from reference gene primer amplification. TCRdb keeps only in-frame clones here, not all; method: immunoSEQ multiplex PCR. V, J and clone size are those of that table, while D and trimming were read from the DNA. The data hold around 250,000 clones, with roughly 89% observed a single time. V dropped 2 bases and J dropped 7 bases, with 18 bases sitting between them. Looked up from germline, CDR1 is SEHNR and CDR2 is FQNEAQ (reference sequence). This CDR3 contains 15 residues. Seattle's enrolled individuals joined amid active infection and were then monitored longitudinally.

The sequence came from a woman aged 60-75 years with COVID-19, enrolled during active disease. Sequencing was performed on peripheral blood. The chain links TRBV7-9 to TRBJ2-7; perhaps TRBD1 as D (5 bases). The CDR3 nucleotides are TGTGCCAGCAGCTTAAGTTTTTTCCGTTCAGGGGAGCAGTACTTC. This sequence encodes CASSLSFFRSGEQYF.